Listed below are T cell receptor beta chains from one sample, sequenced in a study of blood T cell repertoires in COVID-19. Sequencing was performed with immunoSEQ multiplex PCR; in TCRdb, only in-frame clones are kept and a portion is missing. The profile shows under 250,000 clones, approximately 90% of them singletons. Sequencing used peripheral blood. The receptors here all came from a man younger than 40 with COVID-19, enrolled during active disease. The CDR3 runs from the conserved cysteine through the conserved F or W. The order of the fields is D gene, J gene, clone size, V gene, CDR3 protein, CDR3 DNA. The D gene is left open where the match is weak. Clone size appears in some rows only: once, few, many, or a class for an expanded clone.

TRBD1 TRBJ1-1 - TRBV18 CASSPGTGGRGAFF TGTGCCAGCTCGCCGGGGACAGGTGGCCGGGGAGCTTTCTTT
TRBD1 TRBJ2-7 - TRBV2 CASIEGIGWGQSYEQYF TGTGCCAGCATCGAGGGGATTGGGTGGGGACAGTCCTACGAGCAGTACTTC
- TRBJ2-1 - TRBV10-3 CAISESQDNEQFF TGTGCCATCAGTGAGTCGCAGGACAATGAGCAGTTCTTC
TRBD1 TRBJ1-2 - TRBV7-2 CASSSWVGRGHNGYTF TGTGCCAGCAGCTCGTGGGTTGGCAGGGGGCATAATGGCTACACCTTC
- TRBJ2-5 - TRBV7-3 CASSPQGVETQYF TGTGCCAGCAGTCCACAGGGTGTGGAGACCCAGTACTTC
- TRBJ1-1 - TRBV18 CASSPGRNTEAFF TGTGCCAGCTCACCTGGGCGGAACACTGAAGCTTTCTTT
- TRBJ2-5 - TRBV7-6 CASSTTRAGGPETQYF TGTGCCAGCAGTACAACTCGGGCAGGGGGGCCTGAGACCCAGTACTTC
- TRBJ1-2 - TRBV2 CATRDHRAGTF TGTGCCACCCGGGATCACCGGGCGGGCACCTTC
TRBD1 TRBJ2-7 once TRBV9 CASSVGGQGSYEQYF TGTGCCAGCAGCGTAGGGGGACAGGGCTCCTACGAGCAGTACTTC
TRBD1 TRBJ2-1 - TRBV24-1 CATSDRTGYLYNEQFF TGTGCCACCAGTGATCGGACAGGGTATCTTTACAATGAGCAGTTCTTC
- TRBJ1-5 - TRBV6-1 CASSEFLGEVDQPQHF TGTGCCAGCAGTGAATTTCTGGGAGAGGTAGATCAGCCCCAGCATTTT
- TRBJ1-6 - TRBV5-4 CASSFLGADSPLHF TGTGCCAGCAGCTTTTTGGGAGCGGATTCACCCCTCCACTTT
TRBD1 TRBJ1-5 few TRBV27 CASSSGTGYSRVGQPQHF TGTGCCAGCAGTTCCGGGACAGGATATTCTAGGGTAGGGCAGCCCCAGCATTTT
- TRBJ2-5 - TRBV11-1 CASSLASGGGTQYF TGTGCCAGCAGCTTAGCTTCCGGCGGAGGGACCCAGTACTTC
TRBD1 TRBJ1-5 few TRBV6-2/TRBV6-3 CASSYTGAGQPQHF TGTGCCAGCAGTTATACAGGGGCGGGGCAGCCCCAGCATTTT
TRBD1 TRBJ1-2 - TRBV7-9 CASSLGTGHEGAYGYTF TGTGCCAGCAGCTTAGGGACAGGCCATGAGGGCGCCTATGGCTACACCTTC
- TRBJ1-1 - TRBV18 CASSQFPGGGPSVTEAFF TGTGCCAGCTCGCAATTCCCTGGCGGGGGTCCTTCAGTCACTGAAGCTTTCTTT
- TRBJ1-5 - TRBV28 CASSLWAPSNQPQHF TGTGCCAGCAGTCTGTGGGCCCCTAGCAATCAGCCCCAGCATTTT
TRBD1 TRBJ2-4 - TRBV6-6 CATQRDSLAKNIQYF TGTGCCACCCAACGGGACAGCCTAGCCAAAAACATTCAGTACTTC
- TRBJ1-2 - TRBV5-1 CASSLTGANYGYTF TGCGCCAGCAGCTTGACGGGAGCTAACTATGGCTACACCTTC
- TRBJ1-5 once TRBV15 CATSYNTILNQPQHF TGTGCCACCAGCTATAACACAATACTAAATCAGCCCCAGCATTTT
- TRBJ2-1 - TRBV5-4 CASSLGSGTTSYNEQFF TGTGCCAGCAGCTTAGGCAGCGGAACCACCTCCTACAATGAGCAGTTCTTC
- TRBJ1-5 - TRBV23-1 CASSQSPQGSDQPQHF TGCGCCAGCAGTCAATCACCCCAGGGGTCGGATCAGCCCCAGCATTTT
- TRBJ2-6 - TRBV15 CATSLSRSGANVLTF TGTGCCACCAGCCTATCCCGGTCTGGGGCCAACGTCCTGACTTTC
- TRBJ1-2 - TRBV19 CASRGVSSRANYGYTF TGTGCCAGCCGGGGGGTCAGTTCCAGGGCAAACTATGGCTACACCTTC
- TRBJ1-2 few TRBV5-1 CASSEVGGMTGYTF TGCGCCAGCAGCGAGGTCGGGGGAATGACGGGCTACACCTTC
- TRBJ1-1 - TRBV14 CASSQDVDLYRLNTEAFF TGTGCCAGCAGCCAAGATGTGGACTTATATCGATTGAACACTGAAGCTTTCTTT
- TRBJ2-7 once TRBV11-2 CASSLDTWSAYEQYF TGTGCCAGCAGCTTAGATACCTGGAGCGCCTACGAGCAGTACTTC
TRBD1 TRBJ1-1 - TRBV7-2 CASSVYGTGNTEAFF TGTGCCAGCAGCGTCTACGGGACAGGGAACACTGAAGCTTTCTTT
- TRBJ1-5 - TRBV7-9 CASSSLDQPQHF TGTGCCAGCAGCTCCCTAGATCAGCCCCAGCATTTT
- TRBJ1-2 - TRBV12-3/TRBV12-4 CASSERSYGYTF TGTGCCAGCAGCGAGAGGAGCTATGGCTACACCTTC
TRBD1 TRBJ2-7 - TRBV9 CASSVDEGQINEQYF TGTGCCAGCAGCGTAGACGAGGGACAGATAAACGAGCAGTACTTC
- TRBJ2-3 - TRBV10-3 CAIRQGPDTQYF TGTGCCATCAGACAGGGCCCAGATACGCAGTATTTT
TRBD1 TRBJ1-1 - TRBV27 CASSLSGQGTEAFF TGTGCCAGCAGTTTATCGGGACAGGGCACTGAAGCTTTCTTT
- TRBJ1-5 - TRBV28 CATKRGASNQPQHF TGTGCCACCAAACGGGGGGCCAGCAATCAGCCCCAGCATTTT
TRBD1 TRBJ2-7 - TRBV28 CASSILTGGKTYEQYF TGTGCCAGCAGTATCCTGACAGGGGGCAAAACCTACGAGCAGTACTTC
- TRBJ2-4 - TRBV27 CASSLSFLAKNIQYF TGTGCCAGCAGTTTATCATTTCTAGCCAAAAACATTCAGTACTTC
- TRBJ1-1 - TRBV5-1 CASSVLSYGGNTEAFF TGCGCCAGCAGCGTCCTATCTTACGGAGGGAACACTGAAGCTTTCTTT
- TRBJ1-6 - TRBV7-2 CASSLRGLVSPLHF TGTGCCAGCAGCTTAAGAGGGTTAGTTTCACCCCTCCACTTT
- TRBJ2-3 once TRBV6-6 CASTPRGSGLGDTQYF TGTGCCAGCACTCCTAGAGGTAGCGGTCTTGGAGATACGCAGTATTTT
- TRBJ2-1 - TRBV7-2 CASRYSGSSYNEQFF TGTGCCAGCAGATATAGCGGAAGCTCCTACAATGAGCAGTTCTTC
TRBD2 TRBJ2-1 - TRBV29-1 CSVEAGGNEQFF TGCAGCGTTGAGGCGGGAGGCAATGAGCAGTTCTTC
TRBD1 TRBJ1-5 - TRBV19 CASSPRLDRENQPQHF TGTGCCAGTAGTCCCCGTCTAGACAGGGAGAATCAGCCCCAGCATTTT
- TRBJ1-6 - TRBV4-2 CASSQESVKRNSPLHF TGTGCCAGCAGCCAAGAATCAGTAAAGCGTAATTCACCCCTCCACTTT
- TRBJ2-6 - TRBV6-5 CASREGTGANVLTF TGTGCCAGCAGGGAGGGAACTGGGGCCAACGTCCTGACTTTC
- TRBJ1-2 - TRBV7-2 CASSYRQSNYGYTF TGTGCCAGCAGCTATCGACAGTCTAACTATGGCTACACCTTC
- TRBJ2-7 - TRBV24-1 CATGGWELGTYEQYF TGTGCCACCGGAGGGTGGGAACTCGGGACCTACGAGCAGTACTTC
TRBD1 TRBJ1-1 - TRBV4-2 CASSHGQGNTEAFF TGTGCCAGCAGCCACGGACAGGGTAACACTGAAGCTTTCTTT
TRBD2 TRBJ2-3 few TRBV3-1/TRBV3-2 CASSQDPRSGGQRDTQYF TGTGCCAGCAGCCAAGATCCTCGGAGCGGGGGTCAACGGGATACGCAGTATTTT
TRBD2 TRBJ2-1 - TRBV9 CASSVDGGIYNEQFF TGTGCCAGCAGCGTAGACGGGGGGATATACAATGAGCAGTTCTTC
TRBD1 TRBJ2-2 - TRBV19 CASSVTGIAGELFF TGTGCCAGTAGCGTGACAGGGATCGCCGGGGAGCTGTTTTTT
TRBD2 TRBJ2-5 - TRBV7-8 CASSLGLAEQETQYF TGTGCCAGCAGCCTGGGACTAGCGGAGCAAGAGACCCAGTACTTC
- TRBJ1-2 - TRBV5-1 CASSLLGGYSYGYTF TGCGCCAGCAGCTTGTTAGGGGGATATAGCTATGGCTACACCTTC
- TRBJ2-1 - TRBV29-1 CSVGLVAYNEQFF TGCAGCGTTGGATTAGTTGCCTACAATGAGCAGTTCTTC
- TRBJ1-1 - TRBV7-9 CASSLEGSNTEAFF TGTGCCAGCAGCTTGGAGGGTTCGAACACTGAAGCTTTCTTT